Below, one TCR beta chain is given with its context. Its target is unknown. Relative to the germline gene, one junction end is altered; a read error may explain this. The authors made TCR beta libraries by quantitative 5'-RACE with molecular barcodes. Each CDR3 protein gets one entry after TCRdb re-called the 5' RACE reads with MiXCR. The sample has around 150,000 distinct CDR3 sequences; under 45% are singletons. The record originates from a study of CD8 T cells in ankylosing spondylitis. Study results and caveats: Reports say disease-linked clones showed up significantly more in matched ankylosing spondylitis synovial fluid. It appeared that ankylosing spondylitis blood was characterized by a TCR beta motif of fewer than ten highly homologous variants. Some of these motif variants have turned up before, in reports on reactive arthritis synovial fluid and blood.

The receptor comes from a male donor with ankylosing spondylitis. The sequenced sample was synovial fluid, either unsorted or a sorted T cell fraction (not recorded which).

The CDR3 spells CASSLAPRGWETQYF. CDR3 DNA: TGTGCCAGCAGTCTAGCCCCGAGGGGGTGGGAGACCCAGTACTTC. This chain uses TRBV12-3 or TRBV12-4 with TRBJ2-5; D might be TRBD1 (6 bases). This CDR3 region has 15 residues.